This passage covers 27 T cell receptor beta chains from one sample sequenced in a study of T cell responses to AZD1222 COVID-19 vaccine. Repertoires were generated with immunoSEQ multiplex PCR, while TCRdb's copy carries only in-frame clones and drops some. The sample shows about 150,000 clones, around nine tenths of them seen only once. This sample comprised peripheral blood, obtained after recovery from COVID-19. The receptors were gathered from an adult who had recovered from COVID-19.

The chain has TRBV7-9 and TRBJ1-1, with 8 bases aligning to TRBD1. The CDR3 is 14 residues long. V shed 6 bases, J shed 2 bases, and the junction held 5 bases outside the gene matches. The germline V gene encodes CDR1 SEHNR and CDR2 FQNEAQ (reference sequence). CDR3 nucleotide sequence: TGTGCCAGCAGGGTTCAGGGGGCCAACACTGAAGCTTTCTTT. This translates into CASRVQGANTEAFF.

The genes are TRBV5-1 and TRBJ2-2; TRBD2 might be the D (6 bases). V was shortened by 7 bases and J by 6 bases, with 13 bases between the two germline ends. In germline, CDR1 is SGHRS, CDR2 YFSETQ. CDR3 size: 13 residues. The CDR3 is CASGGSEAGELFF. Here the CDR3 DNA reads TGCGCCAGCGGAGGGAGCGAGGCCGGGGAGCTGTTTTTT.

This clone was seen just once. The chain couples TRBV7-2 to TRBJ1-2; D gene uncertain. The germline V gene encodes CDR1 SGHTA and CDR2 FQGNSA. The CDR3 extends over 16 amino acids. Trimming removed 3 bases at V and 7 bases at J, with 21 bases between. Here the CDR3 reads CASSFYRRTGEGGYTF. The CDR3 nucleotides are TGTGCCAGCAGCTTTTACCGCAGGACCGGGGAAGGTGGCTACACCTTC.

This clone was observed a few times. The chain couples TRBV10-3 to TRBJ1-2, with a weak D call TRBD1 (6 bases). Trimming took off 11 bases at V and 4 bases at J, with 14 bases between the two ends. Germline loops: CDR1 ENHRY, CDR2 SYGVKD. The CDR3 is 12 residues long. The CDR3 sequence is CASTGLGYGYTF. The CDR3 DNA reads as TGTGCCTCAACAGGGTTGGGCTATGGCTACACCTTC.

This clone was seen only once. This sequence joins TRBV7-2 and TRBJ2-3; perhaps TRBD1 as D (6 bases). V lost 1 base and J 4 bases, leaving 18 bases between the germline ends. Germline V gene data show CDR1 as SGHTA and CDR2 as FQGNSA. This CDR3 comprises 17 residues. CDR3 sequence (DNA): TGTGCCAGCAGCTTAGGAACCGGGGCCGCAGGGGCAGATACGCAGTATTTT. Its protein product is CASSLGTGAAGADTQYF.

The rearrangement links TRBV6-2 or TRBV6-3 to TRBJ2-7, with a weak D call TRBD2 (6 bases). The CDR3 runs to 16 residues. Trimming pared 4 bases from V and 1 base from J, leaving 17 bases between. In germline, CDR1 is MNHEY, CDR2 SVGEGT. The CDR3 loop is CASSLDSGLQSYEQYF. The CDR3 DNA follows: TGTGCCAGCAGTTTGGATAGCGGATTGCAATCCTACGAGCAGTACTTC.

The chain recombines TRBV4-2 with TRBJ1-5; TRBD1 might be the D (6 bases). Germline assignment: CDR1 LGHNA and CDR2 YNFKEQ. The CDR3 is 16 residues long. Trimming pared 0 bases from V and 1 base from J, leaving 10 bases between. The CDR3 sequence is CASSQEWGRSNQPQHF. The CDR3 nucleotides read TGTGCCAGCAGCCAAGAATGGGGGCGGAGCAATCAGCCCCAGCATTTT.

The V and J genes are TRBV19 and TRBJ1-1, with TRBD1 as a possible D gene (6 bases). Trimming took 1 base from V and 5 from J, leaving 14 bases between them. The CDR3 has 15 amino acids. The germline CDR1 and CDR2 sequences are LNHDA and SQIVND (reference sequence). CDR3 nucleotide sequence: TGTGCCAGTAGTATAGGCGAGGGGAGGGGGACTGAAGCTTTCTTT. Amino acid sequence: CASSIGEGRGTEAFF.

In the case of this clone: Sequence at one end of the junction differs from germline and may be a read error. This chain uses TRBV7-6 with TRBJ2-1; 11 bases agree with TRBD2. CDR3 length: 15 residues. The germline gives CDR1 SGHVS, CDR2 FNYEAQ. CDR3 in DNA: TGTGCCAGCAGCGTAGCGGGGGGGCAGTACAATGAGCAGTTCTTC. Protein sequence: CASSVAGGQYNEQFF.

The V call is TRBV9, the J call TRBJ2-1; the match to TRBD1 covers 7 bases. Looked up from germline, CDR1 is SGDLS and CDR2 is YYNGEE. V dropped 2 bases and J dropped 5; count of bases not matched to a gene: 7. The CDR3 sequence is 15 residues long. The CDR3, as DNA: TGTGCCAGCAGCGTGTCGGGACAGCGGAACAATGAGCAGTTCTTC. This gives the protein CASSVSGQRNNEQFF.

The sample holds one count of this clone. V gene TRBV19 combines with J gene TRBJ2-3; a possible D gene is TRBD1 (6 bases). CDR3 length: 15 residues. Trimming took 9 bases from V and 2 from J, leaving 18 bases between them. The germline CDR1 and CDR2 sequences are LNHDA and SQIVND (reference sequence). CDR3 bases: TGTGCCAGCGAGGGAACAGGGCTTCTCACAGATACGCAGTATTTT. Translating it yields CASEGTGLLTDTQYF.

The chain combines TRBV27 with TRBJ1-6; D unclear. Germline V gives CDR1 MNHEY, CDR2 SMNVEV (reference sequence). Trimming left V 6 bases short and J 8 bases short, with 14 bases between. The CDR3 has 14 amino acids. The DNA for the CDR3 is TGTGCCAGCAGGCGGACGTCTGGGGATTCACCCCTCCACTTT. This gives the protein CASRRTSGDSPLHF.

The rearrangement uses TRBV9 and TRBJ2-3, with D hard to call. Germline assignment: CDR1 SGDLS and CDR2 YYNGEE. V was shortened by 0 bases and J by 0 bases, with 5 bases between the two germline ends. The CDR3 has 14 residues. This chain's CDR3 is CASSVGQSTDTQYF. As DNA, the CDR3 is TGTGCCAGCAGCGTAGGCCAGAGCACAGATACGCAGTATTTT.

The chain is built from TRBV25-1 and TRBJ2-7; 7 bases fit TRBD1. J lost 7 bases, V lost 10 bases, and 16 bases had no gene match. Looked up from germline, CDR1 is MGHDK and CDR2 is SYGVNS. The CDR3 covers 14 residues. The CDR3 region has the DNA TGTGCCACGGAGAGCCTGACAGGGTCCAGGGAGCAGTACTTC. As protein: CATESLTGSREQYF.

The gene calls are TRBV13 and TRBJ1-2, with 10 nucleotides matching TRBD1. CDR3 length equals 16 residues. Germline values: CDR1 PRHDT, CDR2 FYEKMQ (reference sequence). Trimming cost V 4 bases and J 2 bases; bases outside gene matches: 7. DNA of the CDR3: TGTGCCAGCAGCTCGCTAGCGGGACAGGGGAACTATGGCTACACCTTC. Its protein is CASSSLAGQGNYGYTF.

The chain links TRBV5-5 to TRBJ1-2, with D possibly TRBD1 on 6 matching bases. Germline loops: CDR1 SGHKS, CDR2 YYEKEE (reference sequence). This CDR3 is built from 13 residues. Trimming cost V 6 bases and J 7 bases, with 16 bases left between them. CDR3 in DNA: TGTGCCAGCACTTCCGCGGGGGGCCCTGGCTACACCTTC. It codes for CASTSAGGPGYTF.

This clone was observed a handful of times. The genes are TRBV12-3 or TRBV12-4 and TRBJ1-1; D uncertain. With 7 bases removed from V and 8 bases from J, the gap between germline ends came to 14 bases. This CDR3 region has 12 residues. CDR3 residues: CASTRRFEEAFF. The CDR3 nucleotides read TGTGCCAGCACCCGTCGGTTTGAAGAAGCTTTCTTT.

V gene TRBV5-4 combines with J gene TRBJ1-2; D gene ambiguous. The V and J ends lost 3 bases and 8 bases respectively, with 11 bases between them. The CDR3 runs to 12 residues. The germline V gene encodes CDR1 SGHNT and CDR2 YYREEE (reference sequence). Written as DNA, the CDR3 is TGTGCCAGCAGCTCCCTTCTTGGGGGCTACACCTTC. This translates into CASSSLLGGYTF.

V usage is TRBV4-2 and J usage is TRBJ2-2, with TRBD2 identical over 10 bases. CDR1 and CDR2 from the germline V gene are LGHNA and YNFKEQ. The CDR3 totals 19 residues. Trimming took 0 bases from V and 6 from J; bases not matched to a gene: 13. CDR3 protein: CASSQDWASGSRNAGELFF. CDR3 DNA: TGTGCCAGCAGCCAAGATTGGGCTAGCGGGAGTAGGAATGCCGGGGAGCTGTTTTTT.

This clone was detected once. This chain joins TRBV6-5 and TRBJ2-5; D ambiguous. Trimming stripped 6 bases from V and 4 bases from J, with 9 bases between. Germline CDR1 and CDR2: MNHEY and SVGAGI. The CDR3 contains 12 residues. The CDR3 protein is CASSPERETQYF. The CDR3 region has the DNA TGTGCCAGCAGCCCCGAACGAGAGACCCAGTACTTC.

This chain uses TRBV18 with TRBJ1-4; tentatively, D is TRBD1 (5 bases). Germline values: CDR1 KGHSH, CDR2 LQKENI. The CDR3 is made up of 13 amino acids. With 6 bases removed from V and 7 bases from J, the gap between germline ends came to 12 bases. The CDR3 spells CASSYWDGEKLFF. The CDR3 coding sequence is TGTGCCAGCTCTTATTGGGACGGTGAAAAACTGTTTTTT.

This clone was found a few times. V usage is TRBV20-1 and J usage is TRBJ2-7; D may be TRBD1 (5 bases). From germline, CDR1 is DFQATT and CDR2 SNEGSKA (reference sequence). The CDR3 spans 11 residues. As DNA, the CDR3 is TGCAGCTCCGGACACACCTACGAGCAGTACTTC. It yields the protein CSSGHTYEQYF.

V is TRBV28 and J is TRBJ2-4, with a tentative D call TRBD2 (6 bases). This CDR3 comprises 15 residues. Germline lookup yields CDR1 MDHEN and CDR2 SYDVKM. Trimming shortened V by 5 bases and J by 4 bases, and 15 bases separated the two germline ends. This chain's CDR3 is CASSTSSVGKNIQYF. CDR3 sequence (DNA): TGTGCCAGCAGTACATCTAGCGTTGGAAAAAACATTCAGTACTTC. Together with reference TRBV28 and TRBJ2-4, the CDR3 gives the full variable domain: DVKVTQSSRYLVKRTGEKVFLECVQDMDHENMFWYRQDPGLGLRLIYFSYDVKMKEKGDIPEGYSVSREKKERFSLILESASTNQTSMYLCASSTSSVGKNIQYFGAGTRLSVL.

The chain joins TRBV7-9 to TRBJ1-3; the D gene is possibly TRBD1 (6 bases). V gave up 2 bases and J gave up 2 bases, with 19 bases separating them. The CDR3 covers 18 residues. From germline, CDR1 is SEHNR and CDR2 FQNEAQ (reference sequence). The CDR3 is CASSLLSGGVITGNTIYF. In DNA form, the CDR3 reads TGTGCCAGCAGCTTATTGAGCGGGGGCGTAATTACTGGAAACACCATATATTTT.

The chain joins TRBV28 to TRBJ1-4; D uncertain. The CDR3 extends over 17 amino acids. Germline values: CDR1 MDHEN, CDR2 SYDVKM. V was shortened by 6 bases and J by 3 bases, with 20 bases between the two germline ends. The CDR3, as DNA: TGTGCCAGCAGGCAACCCGTCCCACCCGGGCCTAATGAAAAACTGTTTTTT. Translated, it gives CASRQPVPPGPNEKLFF. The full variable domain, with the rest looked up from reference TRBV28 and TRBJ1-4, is DVKVTQSSRYLVKRTGEKVFLECVQDMDHENMFWYRQDPGLGLRLIYFSYDVKMKEKGDIPEGYSVSREKKERFSLILESASTNQTSMYLCASRQPVPPGPNEKLFFGSGTQLSVL.

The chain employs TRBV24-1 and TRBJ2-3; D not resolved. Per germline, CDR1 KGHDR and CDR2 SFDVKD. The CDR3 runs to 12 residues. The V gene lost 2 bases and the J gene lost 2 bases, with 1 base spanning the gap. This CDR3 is CATSDYTDTQYF. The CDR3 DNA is TGTGCCACCAGTGATTACACAGATACGCAGTATTTT.

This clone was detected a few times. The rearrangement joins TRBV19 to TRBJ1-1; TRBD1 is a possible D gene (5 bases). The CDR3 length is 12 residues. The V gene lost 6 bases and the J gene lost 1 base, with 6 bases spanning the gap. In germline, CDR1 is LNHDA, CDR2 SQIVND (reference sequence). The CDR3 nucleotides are TGTGCCAGTAGCCAGGGGAACACTGAAGCTTTCTTT. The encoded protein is CASSQGNTEAFF.